This T cell receptor (beta chain) was found in a study of blood T cells in healthy people across ages. A word on this clonotype: Its specificity is not known.

The authors ran a second PCR of 7 to 11 cycles using a sample-barcoded 5' primer and a J-beta primer mix. TCRdb used MiXCR to reprocess the 5' RACE reads, holding one entry per CDR3 protein. The sample contains hundreds of thousands of distinct CDR3 sequences, about 26% of which appear only once. CDR3 size: 12 residues. The ends were cut back, 3 bases at V and 5 bases at J, with 7 bases in the middle. Whole-study findings and limits: Long-lived donors carried more naive CD4+ cells and greater diversity than aged donors.

This same sample was also part of a study on T cells of mothers and their children. Per that study: Normalized overlap was always slightly, never significantly, higher in related than unrelated mother-child pairs.

Sequenced sample: blood. The rearrangement joins TRBV12-3 or TRBV12-4 to TRBJ2-5; D not certain. This clonotype originated in a boy younger than 10 in good health. CDR3 in DNA: TGTGCCAGCAGTTTGAGGTCGGAGACCCAGTACTTC. It specifies CASSLRSETQYF.